This TCR beta chain was identified during a study of blood T cell repertoires in COVID-19. Study information: From T cells, B-cell-depleted T cells, or PBMCs came the material, which was cDNA or gDNA.

With 4 bases clipped from V and 6 bases from J, the junction kept 3 bases outside the gene matches. Germline-derived CDR1 and CDR2 are SGDLS and YYNGEE. This CDR3 has 13 amino acids. Generated by immunoSEQ multiplex PCR, the TCRdb table keeps only in-frame clones and is missing some. The table lists 150,000 to 200,000 clones, more than 60% of them singletons. The sequence was obtained from a man aged 55-75 years with acute or convalescent COVID-19. Sequencing was performed on peripheral blood. The V and J genes are TRBV9 and TRBJ2-1; 8 nucleotides match TRBD2. CDR3 in amino acids: CASSTGLVNEQFF. The CDR3 DNA reads as TGTGCCAGCAGCACGGGACTAGTCAATGAGCAGTTCTTC.